The T cell receptor (beta chain) described here comes from a study of cytomegalovirus exposure and HLA in healthy donors. Primers included in the PCR were 60 Vbeta and 13 Jbeta primers. The data were produced by immunoSEQ multiplex PCR, yet TCRdb's version contains in-frame clones alone and is incomplete. This sample has 190,000 or so clones, with roughly four fifths found just once. V gave up 7 bases and J gave up 1 base, with 14 bases separating them. Germline V CDR1 and CDR2: LNHDA, SQIVND (reference sequence). The CDR3 is made up of 14 amino acids. The receptor was derived from a woman in her 50s in good health and CMV-seropositive. The sample taken for sequencing was PBMCs. The chain recombines TRBV19 with TRBJ2-7; D call uncertain. The CDR3 DNA reads TGTGCCAGTACGATTCATGGCGGATCCTACGAGCAGTACTTC. It specifies CASTIHGGSYEQYF.